This TCR beta chain was sequenced during a study of blood T cell repertoires in COVID-19. Study in general: PBMCs, B-cell-depleted T cells, or T cells were the source of the cDNA or gDNA that made up the material.

This CDR3 has 12 residues. After removal of 10 bases from V and 7 bases from J, the junction contained 5 bases not matched to a gene. From germline, CDR1 is LNHDA and CDR2 SQIVND (reference sequence). Assay used: immunoSEQ multiplex PCR; TCRdb lists only in-frame clones, some missing. The sample records 30,000 to 35,000 clones, 85% to 90% being singletons. The sequence was obtained from an elderly man with active COVID-19. The sequenced sample was peripheral blood. J is TRBJ1-4 and V is TRBV19; 8 bases map to TRBD1. The CDR3 region is CATQGAGEKLFF. CDR3 bases: TGTGCCACCCAGGGGGCAGGTGAAAAACTGTTTTTT.